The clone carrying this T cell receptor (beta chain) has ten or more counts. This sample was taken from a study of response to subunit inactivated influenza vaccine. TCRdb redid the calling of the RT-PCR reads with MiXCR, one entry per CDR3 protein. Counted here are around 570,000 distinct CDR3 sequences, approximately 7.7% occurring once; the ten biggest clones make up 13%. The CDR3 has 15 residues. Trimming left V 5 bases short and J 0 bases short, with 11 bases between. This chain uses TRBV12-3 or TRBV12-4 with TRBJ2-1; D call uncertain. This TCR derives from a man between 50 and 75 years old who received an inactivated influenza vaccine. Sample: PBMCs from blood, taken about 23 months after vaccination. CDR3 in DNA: TGTGCCAGCAGTACGGGCGGACCCTCCTACAATGAGCAGTTCTTC. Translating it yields CASSTGGPSYNEQFF.